The sequence of this T cell receptor (beta chain) was determined in a study of T cell responses to AZD1222 COVID-19 vaccine. General observations from the study: The number of AZD1222 recipients seropositive at baseline was only six.

The repertoire was sequenced with immunoSEQ multiplex PCR; TCRdb's copy has only in-frame clones and lacks some. Counted here are around 160,000 clones, roughly 91% occurring once; the ten biggest clones make up 1.5% to 2%. Per germline, CDR1 SGHRS and CDR2 YFSETQ. CDR3 length: 13 amino acids. V was trimmed by 4 bases and J by 0 bases, leaving 7 bases between them. Worth noting for this clone: The antigen is not known.

The sequence came from an adult in good health. This sample comprised peripheral blood, obtained on day 0 of AZD1222 vaccination. The gene calls are TRBV5-1 and TRBJ1-1; the D is unclear. CDR3 sequence reads: CASSPSLNTEAFF. CDR3 nucleotide sequence: TGCGCCAGCAGCCCCTCCCTGAACACTGAAGCTTTCTTT. Filled out from reference TRBV5-1 and TRBJ1-1, the complete variable domain reads KAGVTQTPRYLIKTRGQQVTLSCSPISGHRSVSWYQQTPGQGLQFLFEYFSETQRNKGNFPGRFSGRQFSNSRSEMNVSTLELGDSALYLCASSPSLNTEAFFGQGTRLTVV.